Detailed here is one TCR beta chain. This entry belongs to a study of shared clonotypes between healthy human individuals. Germline CDR1 MRHNA, CDR2 SNTAGT. CDR3 length equals 13 residues. The germline V and J ends were trimmed by 4 bases and 7 bases, with 13 bases remaining between them. This table comes from immunoSEQ multiplex PCR, and its TCRdb copy is limited to in-frame clones, with some not included. The sample records roughly 1,600,000 clones, around 98.5% being singletons. The receptor comes from a man younger than 40 in good health. The sample comprised naive CD4+ T cells sorted from blood. Subset of the sample: CD45RA+ positively selected. The chain links TRBV6-4 to TRBJ2-5, with D maybe TRBD2 (6 bases). Here the CDR3 reads CASSVGPRGTQYF. CDR3 sequence (DNA): TGTGCCAGCAGTGTTGGTCCGCGGGGGACCCAGTACTTC.